Ten or more counts support the clone carrying this T cell receptor (beta chain). The data were taken from a study of human T cells and chemical hapten exposure. Across the whole study: Small discrepancies in pooled library volume mainly accounted for the varying TCR yields per sample.

Each CDR3 protein is one row after TCRdb ran MiXCR on the 5' RACE reads. The sample lists approximately 140,000 distinct CDR3 sequences; roughly 4% were seen once. The CDR3 consists of 16 residues. In germline, CDR1 is DFQATT, CDR2 SNEGSKA (reference sequence). V shed 3 bases, J shed 6 bases, and the junction held 14 bases outside the gene matches. Total RNA extraction was carried out from unfractionated whole blood. The receptor's source is a female donor in good health. The chain carries TRBV20-1 and TRBJ2-3; 8 bases agree with TRBD2. CDR3 sequence reads: CSARTFGAGDGDTQYF. For the CDR3, the DNA is TGCAGTGCTAGGACATTCGGAGCGGGGGACGGCGATACGCAGTATTTT.